The present T cell receptor (beta chain) was sequenced within a study of memory B cells and T cells in multiple sclerosis (dated by TCRdb to between 2017 and 2018). Some background on the complete study: The study compared the TCR beta repertoires of autoproliferating peripheral T cells with those of brain lesion-infiltrating T cells in multiple sclerosis patients. TCR sequencing included a couple of multiple sclerosis patients for whom either brain lesions at autopsy or brain-infiltrating cells from biopsy were available. Here is what the overall study found, with its caveats: Because clone-set sizes varied across compartments, the counts of shared clonotypes were affected, making normalization necessary.

Autoproliferating (CFSEdim) and non-proliferating (CFSEhi) T cell fractions were sequenced separately after stimulus-free culture of CFSE-labeled PBMCs. Altogether, about 5.1x10^7 CFSE-labeled PBMCs were kept in culture for about 7 days with no stimulus, after which the replicate wells were combined. Labeling of PBMCs used about 0.47 uM CFSE, and the cells were then grown in serum-free AIM-V medium with no exogenous stimuli added. Before use, PBMCs were isolated by Ficoll density gradient centrifugation and cryopreserved. Using a FACSAria III, live 7-AAD-negative cells were sorted, then washed with PBS and stored frozen at -80 degrees C as dry pellets. With regard to this clone: Its antigen remains unidentified. No base-level quality is on record; no much larger clone is a single base apart.

Trimming removed 6 bases from V and 3 bases from J, leaving 14 bases between the germline ends. The CDR3 has 14 amino acids, counting the end cysteine and phenylalanine. Just CDR3 DNA is preserved here, 42 bases in frame from base 1. Reading the germline V gene gives CDR1 MNHNS and CDR2 SASEGT. Genomic DNA was extracted, and the immunoSEQ Platform was used to amplify TCRbeta CDR3 regions from that DNA. Multiplex PCR, high-throughput sequencing and a vendor bioinformatics pipeline were brought together in the immunoSEQ assay. In the source study's methods: After discarding non-productive sequences and any CDR3s under 4 amino acids in length, clonotype frequencies were recalculated for each sample. In immunoSEQ Analyzer 2.0, shared clonotypes were identified as identical CDR3 amino acid, V gene and J gene sequences. Repertoire overlap was normalized by dividing shared clonotype counts by the product of both clone-set sizes, with the result scaled by 1000 into arbitrary units. Entries here come from immuneACCESS through TCRdb and include only in-frame sequences with V and J called. Some clones fail to appear in such tables; in the studies checked, an unresolved V gene covers under half of the shortfall, and the cause of the remainder is unknown. Clone size and the V and J calls come from that table; the DNA yielded D and trimming. In this sample the table shows about 42,000 clones, roughly four fifths of which occur a single time. 0.85% to 1.3% of the sample belongs to the ten largest clones.

The sequence was obtained from a human donor with multiple sclerosis. The V and J genes are TRBV6-1 and TRBJ1-2; the D region possibly corresponds to TRBD1 (5 bases align). Sequencing was done on a sample of PBMCs from blood kept in culture. The CDR3 has the sequence CASSVGPTYYGYTF. The DNA is TGTGCCAGCAGCGTGGGACCGACGTACTATGGCTACACCTTC.